A single sample is the source of the 10 T cell receptor beta chains below, sequenced in a study of blood T cell repertoires in COVID-19. Assay: immunoSEQ multiplex PCR; the TCRdb copy retains only in-frame clones and omits some. The sample holds a few hundred thousand clones; roughly 90% are singletons and the top ten take around 4.5%. The specimen was PBMCs or T cells enriched from blood (not recorded which). The origin of the receptors is a woman aged 30 to 39 who had been exposed to COVID-19.

This sequence joins TRBV20-1 and TRBJ1-2; 9 nucleotides align to TRBD1. The V gene's germline CDR1 is DFQATT and CDR2 SNEGSKA (reference sequence). The ends lost 3 bases at V and 12 bases at J; junction bases unmatched: 5. The CDR3 covers 11 residues. The CDR3 protein is CSARAGTGNTF. CDR3 in DNA: TGCAGTGCTAGGGCCGGGACAGGGAACACCTTC.

The chain recombines TRBV6-5 with TRBJ2-7, with D maybe TRBD1 (5 bases). Germline-derived CDR1 and CDR2 are MNHEY and SVGAGI. Deletions cut 2 bases from V and 4 bases from J, with 15 bases between. This CDR3 comprises 15 residues. The CDR3 is CASSYDSFTLYEQYF. The CDR3 nucleotides are TGTGCCAGCAGTTACGACAGCTTCACGCTATACGAGCAGTACTTC.

This chain links TRBV19 with TRBJ1-2; TRBD1 matches at 9 bases. Germline V CDR1 and CDR2: LNHDA, SQIVND (reference sequence). Trimming cost V 7 bases and J 6 bases; bases outside gene matches: 12. The length of the CDR3 is 15 residues. The CDR3 DNA reads TGTGCCAGTACAGACAGGGGGGGAGTTGGACATGGCTACACCTTC. It translates to CASTDRGGVGHGYTF.

This chain connects TRBV19 to TRBJ1-6; no clear D gene. Trimming took off 0 bases at V and 11 bases at J, with 8 bases between the two ends. The CDR3 is 13 amino acids. Germline V CDR1 and CDR2: LNHDA, SQIVND (reference sequence). CDR3 in DNA: TGTGCCAGTAGTATAGATTCCTCTACACCCCTCCACTTT. This codes for CASSIDSSTPLHF.

The chain uses TRBV25-1 and TRBJ1-6, with no clear D. The CDR3 totals 17 residues. CDR1 is MGHDK and CDR2 is SYGVNS in the germline V gene. The V and J ends lost 3 bases and 7 bases respectively, with 19 bases between them. In DNA form, the CDR3 reads TGTGCCAGCAGTGAGATTGGAGGGCTTGCAAGCAATTCACCCCTCCACTTT. Translated, it gives CASSEIGGLASNSPLHF.

The rearrangement uses TRBV2 and TRBJ2-2; D might be TRBD2 (7 bases). Germline V lookup: CDR1 SNHLY, CDR2 FYNNEI. There are 12 residues in the CDR3. V was cut by 6 bases and J by 7 bases, with 9 bases left in between. CDR3 sequence: CASRRGGGELFF. CDR3 DNA sequence: TGTGCCAGCAGAAGGGGGGGCGGGGAGCTGTTTTTT.

The genes are TRBV18 and TRBJ1-4; D is perhaps TRBD1 (6 bases). The CDR3 is made up of 19 amino acids. CDR1 and CDR2 (germline): KGHSH, LQKENI. V was clipped by 5 bases and J by 0 bases, with 22 bases between them. The CDR3 region is CASSSNRQAASATNEKLFF. The CDR3 DNA reads as TGTGCCAGCTCATCCAACCGACAGGCCGCGTCTGCAACTAATGAAAAACTGTTTTTT.

V and J are TRBV30 and TRBJ1-4; D unclear. This CDR3 contains 13 residues. Per germline, CDR1 GTSNPN and CDR2 SVGIG (reference sequence). The V end was cut by 1 base, the J end by 5 bases, with 8 bases between. The CDR3 here is CAWSASFNEKLFF. In DNA, the CDR3 is TGTGCCTGGAGTGCGAGTTTCAATGAAAAACTGTTTTTT.

The chain links TRBV7-8 to TRBJ1-1; 9 bases line up with TRBD1. The J segment lost 0 bases and the V segment lost 5 bases, leaving 4 bases of the junction unmatched. There are 15 residues in the CDR3. Germline CDR1 and CDR2: SGHVS and FQNEAQ. CDR3 coding DNA: TGTGCCAGCAGCCAACAGGGGGCGCTGAACACTGAAGCTTTCTTT. The encoded protein is CASSQQGALNTEAFF.

This clone was counted a few times. It may be a read error: a sequence one base away is much more abundant. The chain has TRBV5-1 and TRBJ1-1; 12 bases are a match to TRBD1. CDR1 and CDR2 from the germline V gene are SGHRS and YFSETQ. The CDR3 length is 14 residues. V lost 5 bases and J lost 11; bases outside the gene matches: 10. CDR3 sequence (DNA): TGCGCCAGCAGTCTCGGGACAGGGGGCGGGGGGGCTTTCTTT. Translated, it gives CASSLGTGGGGAFF.